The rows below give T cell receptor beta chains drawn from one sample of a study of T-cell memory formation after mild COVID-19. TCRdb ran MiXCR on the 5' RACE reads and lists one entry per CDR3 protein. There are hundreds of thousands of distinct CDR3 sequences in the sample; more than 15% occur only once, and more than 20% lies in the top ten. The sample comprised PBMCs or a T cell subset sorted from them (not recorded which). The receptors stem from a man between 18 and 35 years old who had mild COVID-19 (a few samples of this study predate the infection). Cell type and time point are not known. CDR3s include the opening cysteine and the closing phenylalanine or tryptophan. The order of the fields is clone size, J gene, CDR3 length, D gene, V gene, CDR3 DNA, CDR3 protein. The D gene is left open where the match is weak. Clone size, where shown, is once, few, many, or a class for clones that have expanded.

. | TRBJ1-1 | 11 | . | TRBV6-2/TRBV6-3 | TGTGCCAGCAGTATTTACACTGAAGCTTTCTTT | CASSIYTEAFF
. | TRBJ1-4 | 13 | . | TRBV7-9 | TGTGCCAGCAGCTCGATCGGGGGCCGGGGAATGTTTTTT | CASSSIGGRGMFF
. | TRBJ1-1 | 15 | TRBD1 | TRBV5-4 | TGTGCCAGCAGCTCGCCGGGACAGGGGAACACTGAAGCTTTCTTT | CASSSPGQGNTEAFF
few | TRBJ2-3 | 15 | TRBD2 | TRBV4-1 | TGCGCCAGCAGCCATCTTGGACTAGTAACAGATACGCAGTATTTT | CASSHLGLVTDTQYF
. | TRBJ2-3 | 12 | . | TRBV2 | TGTGCCAGCAGTGGACCGTCAGATACGCAGTATTTT | CASSGPSDTQYF
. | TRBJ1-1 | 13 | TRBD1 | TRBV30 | TGTGCCTGGGAACAGGGGGCTGGGACTGAAGCTTTCTTT | CAWEQGAGTEAFF
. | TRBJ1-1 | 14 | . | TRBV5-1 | TGCGCCGGCCGGGACGGCATTACGAACACTGAAGCTTTCTTT | CAGRDGITNTEAFF
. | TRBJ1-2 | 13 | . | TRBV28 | TGTGCCAGCACCCACGATCCTAACTATGGCTACACCTTC | CASTHDPNYGYTF
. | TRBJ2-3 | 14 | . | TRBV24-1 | TGTGCCACCAGTGATGCTGACCCGTTGGGTACGCAGTATTTT | CATSDADPLGTQYF
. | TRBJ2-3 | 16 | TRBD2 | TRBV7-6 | TGTGCCAGCAGACCCCTCGGCGGGGGTAGCACAGATACGCAGTATTTT | CASRPLGGGSTDTQYF
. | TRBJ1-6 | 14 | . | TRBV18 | TGTGCCAGCTGGGGGGGCATGGTTAATTCACCCCTCCACTTT | CASWGGMVNSPLHF
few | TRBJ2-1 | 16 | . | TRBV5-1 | TGCGCCAGCAGCTTATCGGCGGGGAGCTCCTACAATGAGCAGTTCTTC | CASSLSAGSSYNEQFF
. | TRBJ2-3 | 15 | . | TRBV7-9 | TGTGCCAGCAGCACACGAAACAGGGCCCCAGATACGCAGTATTTT | CASSTRNRAPDTQYF
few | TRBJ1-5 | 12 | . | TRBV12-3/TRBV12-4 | TGTGCCAGCAGTTTCGGAGTCCAGCCCCAGCATTTT | CASSFGVQPQHF
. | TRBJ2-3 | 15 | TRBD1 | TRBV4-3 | TGCGCCAGCAGCACAGGGACAGGGCACACAGATACGCAGTATTTT | CASSTGTGHTDTQYF
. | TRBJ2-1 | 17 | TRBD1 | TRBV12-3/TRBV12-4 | TGTGCCAGCAGTTTTGACAGGGGGACTGGTTCCTACAATGAGCAGTTCTTC | CASSFDRGTGSYNEQFF
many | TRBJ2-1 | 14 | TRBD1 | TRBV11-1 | TGTGCCAGCAGCCTCAGGGGGCTCTACAATGAGCAGTTCTTC | CASSLRGLYNEQFF
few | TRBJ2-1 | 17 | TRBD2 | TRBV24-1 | TGTGCCACCAGTGATCCCAGGACTAGCGGGTCCTACAATGAGCAGTTCTTC | CATSDPRTSGSYNEQFF
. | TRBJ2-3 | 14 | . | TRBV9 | TGTGCCAGCAGCGTAGATTCGGGGTACAGTACGCAGTATTTT | CASSVDSGYSTQYF
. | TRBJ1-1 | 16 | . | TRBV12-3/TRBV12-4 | TGTGCCAGCAGTCCAAACCTTGGGCAGCAGAACACTGAAGCTTTCTTT | CASSPNLGQQNTEAFF
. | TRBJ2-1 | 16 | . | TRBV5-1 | TGCGCCAGCAGCCCGAATCAGGGGCGCTCCTACAATGAGCAGTTCTTC | CASSPNQGRSYNEQFF
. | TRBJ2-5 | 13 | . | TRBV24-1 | TGTGCCACCAGTGAAACAGGGCGGGAGACCCAGTACTTC | CATSETGRETQYF
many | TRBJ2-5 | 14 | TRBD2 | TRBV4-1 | TGCGCCAGCAGCCCGGGGGGGTCCCAAGAGACCCAGTACTTC | CASSPGGSQETQYF
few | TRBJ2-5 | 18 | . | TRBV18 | TGTGCCAGCTCACCAAGGGCCGGGGGGCCCACCGCCCAAGAGACCCAGTACTTC | CASSPRAGGPTAQETQYF
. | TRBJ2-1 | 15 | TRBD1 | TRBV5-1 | TGCGCCAGCAGCTTGGACGGACAGGGGGCCGATGAGCAGTTCTTC | CASSLDGQGADEQFF
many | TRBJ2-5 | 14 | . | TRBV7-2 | TGTGCCAGCAGCTTTCAAGGGCTGGGAGAGACCCAGTACTTC | CASSFQGLGETQYF
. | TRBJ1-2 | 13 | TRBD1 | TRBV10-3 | TGTGCCATCAGTCCTCAACAGGGGAATGGCTACACCTTC | CAISPQQGNGYTF
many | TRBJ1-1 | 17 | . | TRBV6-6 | TGTGCCAGCAACCGAAGAGAGCCCCAATCCTTGGAGACTGAAGCTTTCTTT | CASNRREPQSLETEAFF
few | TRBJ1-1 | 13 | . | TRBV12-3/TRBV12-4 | TGTGCCAGCACCATCCACGTCAACACTGAAGCTTTCTTT | CASTIHVNTEAFF
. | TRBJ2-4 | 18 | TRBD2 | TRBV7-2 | TGTGCCAGCAGCTTAGTGTCGCGGGGGGGCCGAACCAAAAACATTCAGTACTTC | CASSLVSRGGRTKNIQYF
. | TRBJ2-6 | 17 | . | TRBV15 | TGTGCCACCAGCAGAGTTGGGGGACCCTCTGGGGCCAACGTCCTGACTTTC | CATSRVGGPSGANVLTF
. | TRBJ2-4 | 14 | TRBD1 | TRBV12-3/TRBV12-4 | TGTGCCAGCAGAGGGACAGGGGGCGCCAACATTCAGTACTTC | CASRGTGGANIQYF
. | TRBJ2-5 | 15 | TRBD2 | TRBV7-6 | TGTGCCAGCAGCATACGACTAGCGGGGGGAGAGACCCAGTACTTC | CASSIRLAGGETQYF
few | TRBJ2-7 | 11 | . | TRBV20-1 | TGCAGTGCTAGAAGTAACTACGAGCAGTACTTC | CSARSNYEQYF
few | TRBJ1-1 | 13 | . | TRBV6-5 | TGTGCCAGCAGTTACCAACAGGGTACTGAAGCTTTCTTT | CASSYQQGTEAFF
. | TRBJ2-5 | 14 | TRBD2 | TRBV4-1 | TGCGCCAGCAGCCAAGTCGGGGGGATGGAGACCCAGTACTTC | CASSQVGGMETQYF
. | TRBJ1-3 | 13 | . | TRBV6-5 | TGTGCCAGCAGTTACTCGCAGGGAAACACCATATATTTT | CASSYSQGNTIYF
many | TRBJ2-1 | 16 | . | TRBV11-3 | TGTGCCAGCAGCGTTGGACAGTCGAGCTCCTACAATGAGCAGTTCTTC | CASSVGQSSSYNEQFF
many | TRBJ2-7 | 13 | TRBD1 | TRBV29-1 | TGCAGCTTCTACGGGCAGGGGGCCTACGAGCAGTACTTC | CSFYGQGAYEQYF
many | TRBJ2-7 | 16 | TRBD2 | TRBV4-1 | TGCGCCAGCAGCCCCTTCATAGCGGGGTCTTTCTACGAGCAGTACTTC | CASSPFIAGSFYEQYF
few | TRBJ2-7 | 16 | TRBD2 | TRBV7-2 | TGTGCCAGCAGCCTCGCCGGGACTAGCCCTTCCTACGAGCAGTACTTC | CASSLAGTSPSYEQYF
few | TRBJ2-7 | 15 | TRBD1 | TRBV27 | TGTGCCAGCAGTTTATTAAACAGGGGCGATAGCGAGCAGTACTTC | CASSLLNRGDSEQYF
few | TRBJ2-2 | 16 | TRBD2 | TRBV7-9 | TGTGCCAGCAGCTTCGCCACCGGGACTAGCACCGGGGAGCTGTTTTTT | CASSFATGTSTGELFF
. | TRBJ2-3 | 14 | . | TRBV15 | TGTGCCATCGGTGAGGAGTCGAACACAGATACGCAGTATTTT | CAIGEESNTDTQYF
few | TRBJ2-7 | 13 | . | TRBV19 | TGTGCCAGTAGTGCCCCCATTCTTGGCGAGCAGTACTTC | CASSAPILGEQYF
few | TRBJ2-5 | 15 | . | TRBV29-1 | TGCAGCGTTGATCGGCAAGGGGCGTCCCAAGAGACCCAGTACTTC | CSVDRQGASQETQYF
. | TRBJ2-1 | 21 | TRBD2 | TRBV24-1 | TGTGCCACCAGTGACCAAAAACCGACGCGGGGGGCCAGATTAAACCATTATGAGCAGTTCTTC | CATSDQKPTRGARLNHYEQFF
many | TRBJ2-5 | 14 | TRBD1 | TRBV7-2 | TGTGCCAGCAGCTTAGGGGCAGGGGGTGAGACCCAGTACTTC | CASSLGAGGETQYF
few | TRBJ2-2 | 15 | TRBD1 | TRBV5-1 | TGCGCCAGCAGGCGGCGCACAGGGGGTACGGGGGAGCTGTTTTTT | CASRRRTGGTGELFF
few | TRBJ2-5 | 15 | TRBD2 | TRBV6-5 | TGTGCCAGCAGTTACTCCCTAGCGGGGGTTGAGACCCAGTACTTC | CASSYSLAGVETQYF
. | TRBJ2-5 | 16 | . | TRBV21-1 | TGTGCCAGCAGCAAAGAAAGGGGGCGCGGGCAAGAGACCCAGTACTTC | CASSKERGRGQETQYF
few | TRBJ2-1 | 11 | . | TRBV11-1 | TGTGCCAGCAGCGCAAGGGACGGAGAGTTCTTC | CASSARDGEFF
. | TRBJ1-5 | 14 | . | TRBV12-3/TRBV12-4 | TGTGCCAGCAGTTTAGTGGGGTTAAGTCAGCCCCAGCATTTT | CASSLVGLSQPQHF
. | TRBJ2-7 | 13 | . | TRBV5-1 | TGCGCCAGCGGCGGAGAGGCAACTGGCGAGCAGTACTTC | CASGGEATGEQYF
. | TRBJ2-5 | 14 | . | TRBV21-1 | TGTGCCAGCAGAGGCAGACGTGAACAAGAGACCCAGTACTTC | CASRGRREQETQYF
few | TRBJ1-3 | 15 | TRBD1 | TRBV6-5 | TGTGCCAGCCGCGACAGGGAAAGGAAAGGAAACACCATATATTTT | CASRDRERKGNTIYF
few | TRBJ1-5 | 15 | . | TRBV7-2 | TGTGCCAGCAGCGCGCATTGGGGAGAGAGTCAGCCCCAGCATTTT | CASSAHWGESQPQHF
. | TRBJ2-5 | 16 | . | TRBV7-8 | TGTGCCAGCAGCCCCCTACCGGGTCTCCCAACGGAGACCCAGTACTTC | CASSPLPGLPTETQYF
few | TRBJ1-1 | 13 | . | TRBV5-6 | TGTGCCAGCAGCTTCAGACATAACACTGAAGCTTTCTTT | CASSFRHNTEAFF